The 31 T cell receptor beta chains in this list originate from one sample, sequenced in a study of CD8+CD57+ T cells in acquired aplastic anemia. The study profiled TCR beta VDJ and CDR3 using genomic DNA as template. TCRdb used MiXCR to reprocess the reads, holding one entry per CDR3 protein. The table records about 180,000 distinct CDR3 sequences, approximately 48% of them present only once. All patients picked for sequencing had shown, by flow cytometry, an expansion of CD8+CD57+ cells. The sequenced material came from sorted CD4+, CD8+, or CD8+CD57+ T cells (not recorded which) from PBMCs. The origin of the receptors is a human donor with aplastic anemia.

The chain combines TRBV4-1 with TRBJ2-7; TRBD2 matches 11 bases. The V and J ends lost 4 bases and 2 bases, in that order; junction bases with no gene match: 7. There are 16 residues in the CDR3. CDR1 and CDR2 from the germline V gene are MGHRA and YSYEKL. The CDR3 region has the DNA TGCGCCAGCAGCCCCTATTCGACTAGCGGGACCTACGAGCAGTACTTC. As protein: CASSPYSTSGTYEQYF.

V is TRBV19 and J is TRBJ2-3; no firm D call. The V gene's germline CDR1 is LNHDA and CDR2 SQIVND (reference sequence). This CDR3 is built from 16 residues. Trimming removed 3 bases from V and 1 base from J, with 14 bases in between. DNA for the CDR3: TGTGCCAGTAGTATTCCCCCCCACAGAGGCACAGATACGCAGTATTTT. Its translation: CASSIPPHRGTDTQYF.

J is TRBJ1-3 and V is TRBV19; D is unresolved. Between the trimmed V and J ends, which lost 5 bases and 1 base, there was a span of 12 bases. The germline CDR1 and CDR2 sequences are LNHDA and SQIVND (reference sequence). CDR3 length: 15 amino acids. The CDR3 DNA reads as TGTGCCAGTAGTGAGTTTGGCAGGTCTGGAAACACCATATATTTT. Encoded protein: CASSEFGRSGNTIYF.

This chain connects TRBV27 to TRBJ2-7; D call uncertain. Trimming shortened V by 5 bases and J by 4 bases, and 15 bases separated the two germline ends. Germline values: CDR1 MNHEY, CDR2 SMNVEV (reference sequence). CDR3 length: 14 residues. CDR3 nucleotides: TGTGCCAGCAGTCCTCAGGTTTTTAGTTACGAGCAGTACTTC. Its translation: CASSPQVFSYEQYF.

For this clonotype: The missing conserved phenylalanine or tryptophan at the end of this CDR3 makes a read error likely. It is unclear where the CDR3 begins or ends on the DNA, so no DNA is shown, and the CDR3 is as TCRdb lists it. The V and J genes are TRBV25-1 and TRBJ2-1; the DNA was not compared with TRBD2, the D call given in the table. From its first to its last residue, the CDR3 has 13 amino acids. Germline CDR1 and CDR2: MGHDK and SYGVNS. CDR3 protein: CASAGTSARREFS.

The gene calls are TRBV12-5 and TRBJ2-7, with TRBD1 as a possible D gene (5 bases). V lost 7 bases to trimming and J lost 1 base, with 14 bases between them. This CDR3 is built from 14 residues. Germline CDR1 and CDR2: LGHNT and FRNRAP. The CDR3 here is CASAVDSPSYEQYF. The CDR3 DNA reads as TGTGCTAGTGCTGTAGACAGCCCTTCCTACGAGCAGTACTTC.

This clonotype was detected ten times or more. The chain combines TRBV24-1 with TRBJ2-3, with 7 bases matching TRBD1. There are 14 residues in the CDR3. Germline CDR1 reads KGHDR; CDR2 reads SFDVKD. Trimming removed 7 bases from V and 1 base from J; junction bases left unmatched: 4. This CDR3 reads CATRETGGTDTQYF. The CDR3, as DNA: TGTGCCACCAGGGAAACAGGGGGCACAGATACGCAGTATTTT.

The rearrangement joins TRBV6-4 to TRBJ2-5, with D unresolved. Germline assignment: CDR1 MRHNA and CDR2 SNTAGT. The CDR3 contains 14 residues. Trimming removed 3 bases from V and 1 base from J, with 9 bases in between. The CDR3 here is CASSETGVQETQYF. CDR3 DNA sequence: TGTGCCAGCAGTGAAACGGGCGTCCAAGAGACCCAGTACTTC.

This clonotype came up many times. V and J are TRBV5-1 and TRBJ1-5; TRBD1 matches 7 bases. Per germline, CDR1 SGHRS and CDR2 YFSETQ. V was pared by 5 bases and J by 5 bases, with 4 bases of the junction left unmatched. The CDR3 contains 13 residues. Here the CDR3 reads CASRRDSDQPQHF. In nucleotides, the CDR3 is TGCGCCAGCAGGAGGGACAGCGATCAGCCCCAGCATTTT.

This clonotype was seen more than once but under ten times. This chain links TRBV14 with TRBJ2-3, with TRBD2 matching over 9 bases. V dropped 0 bases and J dropped 4; count of bases not matched to a gene: 5. Looked up from germline, CDR1 is SGHDN and CDR2 is FVKESK. The CDR3 is made up of 16 amino acids. The DNA of the CDR3 is TGTGCCAGCAGCCAAGACCTTGCGGGGGGGTCAGATACGCAGTATTTT. This gives the protein CASSQDLAGGSDTQYF. Using reference TRBV14 and TRBJ2-3 for the parts outside the CDR3, the full variable domain is EAGVTQFPSHSVIEKGQTVTLRCDPISGHDNLYWYRRVMGKEIKFLLHFVKESKQDESGMPNNRFLAERTGGTYSTLKVQPAELEDSGVYFCASSQDLAGGSDTQYFGPGTRLTVL.

This clonotype was observed many times. The chain uses TRBV20-1 and TRBJ2-5, with TRBD1 matching over 10 bases. V lost 4 bases, J lost 5 bases, and 7 bases stayed unmatched. The CDR3 spans 14 residues. The germline gives CDR1 DFQATT, CDR2 SNEGSKA (reference sequence). The CDR3 region has the DNA TGCAGTGCTATTCGACAGGGGGCGGGGGAGACCCAGTACTTC. It specifies CSAIRQGAGETQYF.

The gene calls are TRBV7-6 and TRBJ2-2; no clear D. Between the trimmed V and J ends, which lost 7 bases and 6 bases, there was a span of 6 bases. The CDR3 totals 11 residues. From germline, CDR1 is SGHVS and CDR2 FNYEAQ. The CDR3 sequence is CASTGSGELFF. As DNA, the CDR3 is TGTGCCAGCACCGGGTCCGGGGAGCTGTTTTTT.

This clonotype was recorded at least ten times. V gene TRBV7-8 combines with J gene TRBJ2-5, with 7 nucleotides matching TRBD2. Germline loops: CDR1 SGHVS, CDR2 FQNEAQ. This CDR3 spans 16 amino acids. The trim removed 1 base at V and 3 bases at J, leaving 8 bases unmatched. The CDR3 DNA follows: TGTGCCAGCAGCTTAGGACTAGCCGTGGAGGAAGAGACCCAGTACTTC. Protein sequence: CASSLGLAVEEETQYF.

This clonotype was counted ten times or more. The genes are TRBV7-2 and TRBJ2-7, with D hard to call. This CDR3 comprises 11 residues. Trimming pared 4 bases from V and 7 bases from J, leaving 8 bases between. Germline CDR1 reads SGHTA; CDR2 reads FQGNSA. CDR3 in DNA: TGTGCCAGCAGCTCCTTGGGGGAGCAGTACTTC. The encoded protein is CASSSLGEQYF.

Details on this clonotype: Since no conserved phenylalanine or tryptophan closes the CDR3, a read error is the likely cause. The chain carries TRBV5-4 and TRBJ1-1, with D possibly being TRBD1 (6 bases). Trimming removed 3 bases from V and 6 bases from J, with 15 bases in between. The CDR3 is made up of 14 amino acids. Germline CDR1 SGHNT, CDR2 YYREEE (reference sequence). Here the CDR3 DNA reads TGTGCCAGCAGCTCACAGGGCCCGGGGGCTGAAGCTTTCTCT. This gives the protein CASSSQGPGAEAFS.

As DNA, the CDR3 is TGTGCCAGCAGCTTTCCAGGGGATACGCAGTATTTT. Protein: CASSFPGDTQYF. The rearrangement uses TRBV7-9 and TRBJ2-3; D might be TRBD1 (5 bases). V lost 3 bases and J lost 6, with 7 bases in between. The length of the CDR3 is 12 residues. CDR1 is SEHNR and CDR2 is FQNEAQ in the germline V gene (reference sequence).

As regards this clonotype: This clone may be a read error of a much larger clone one base away. The chain carries TRBV6-5 and TRBJ1-2, with 9 bases matching TRBD1. The CDR3 sequence is 15 residues long. Germline V gives CDR1 MNHEY, CDR2 SVGAGI. CDR3 sequence reads: CASSYSGQGKYGHTF. CDR3 coding DNA: TGTGCCAGCAGTTACTCGGGACAGGGCAAATATGGCCACACCTTC.

This clonotype was observed a few times. This chain connects TRBV19 to TRBJ2-1; 8 bases agree with TRBD1. V gave up 2 bases and J gave up 2 bases; unmatched junction bases: 5. Germline loops: CDR1 LNHDA, CDR2 SQIVND (reference sequence). The CDR3 length is 16 residues. The CDR3 reads CASSIMGTGPYNEQFF. The CDR3 DNA sequence: TGTGCCAGTAGTATAATGGGGACAGGCCCCTACAATGAGCAGTTCTTC.

This sequence joins TRBV24-1 and TRBJ1-4; D is possibly TRBD1 (5 bases). Germline CDR1 KGHDR, CDR2 SFDVKD. V shed 3 bases and J shed 8 bases, with 21 bases lying between them. The CDR3 totals 17 residues. The DNA of the CDR3 is TGTGCCACCAGTGATCCCAACAGGCGGGGGGGTGAGGAAAAACTGTTTTTT. Its translation is CATSDPNRRGGEEKLFF.

This clonotype turned up a few times. V usage is TRBV20-1 and J usage is TRBJ2-7; D possibly corresponds to TRBD1 (7 bases). V lost 0 bases to trimming and J lost 0 bases, with 12 bases between them. From germline, CDR1 is DFQATT and CDR2 SNEGSKA (reference sequence). This CDR3 is built from 15 residues. CDR3 sequence reads: CSARDGGTASYEQYF. DNA of the CDR3: TGCAGTGCTAGAGATGGCGGGACAGCCTCCTACGAGCAGTACTTC.

At least ten counts were recorded for this clonotype. The chain recombines TRBV2 with TRBJ2-3; TRBD1 matches at 8 bases. CDR3 length: 13 amino acids. V lost 6 bases, J lost 5 bases, and 4 bases stayed unmatched. The germline gives CDR1 SNHLY, CDR2 FYNNEI. The CDR3 reads CASRTGAGDTQYF. CDR3 nucleotide sequence: TGTGCCAGCAGGACAGGGGCGGGAGATACGCAGTATTTT.

Concerning this clonotype: This sequence may be a read error, since a much larger clone differs from it by one base. V is TRBV12-3 or TRBV12-4 and J is TRBJ1-4, with 9 positions matching TRBD1. Unmatched junction bases numbered 9, after V lost 5 bases and J lost 8 bases. The CDR3 consists of 15 residues. The CDR3: CASSALTGGEEKLFF. As DNA, the CDR3 is TGTGCCAGCAGTGCACTGACAGGGGGTGAGGAAAAACTGTTTTTT.

This clonotype was seen only a few times. This rearrangement joins TRBV29-1 to TRBJ2-5; TRBD1 or TRBD2 may be the D gene (7 bases each). Trimming took 1 base from V and 5 from J, leaving 17 bases between them. CDR1 is SQVTM and CDR2 is ANQGSEA in the germline V gene. CDR3 length: 15 amino acids. The CDR3 DNA reads as TGCAGCGTTGAAGGCGGGACTCAGGGGGGGGAGACCCAGTACTTC. Encoded protein: CSVEGGTQGGETQYF.

This clonotype was counted between two and nine times. CDR3 DNA sequence: TGTGCCTGGAAACTAGCGGGAGCATATGAGCAGTTCTTC. Encoded protein: CAWKLAGAYEQFF. V and J are TRBV30 and TRBJ2-1, with TRBD2 identical over 11 bases. The CDR3 runs 13 residues. Germline CDR1 and CDR2: GTSNPN and SVGIG (reference sequence). The V and J ends lost 4 bases and 8 bases, in that order; junction bases with no gene match: 4.

There are a few counts of this clonotype. The rearrangement links TRBV19 to TRBJ2-7, with TRBD2 matching 10 bases. There are 14 residues in the CDR3. V gave up 3 bases and J gave up 4 bases; unmatched junction bases: 3. CDR1 and CDR2 from the germline V gene are LNHDA and SQIVND (reference sequence). CDR3 nucleotides: TGTGCCAGTAGTATTTCTAGCGGGAGTTACGAGCAGTACTTC. This translates into CASSISSGSYEQYF.

This clonotype has at least ten counts. The chain uses TRBV5-1 and TRBJ2-1; 8 positions agree with TRBD2. V trimming: 2 bases; J trimming: 4 bases; junction bases outside the gene matches: 5. The germline V gene has CDR1 SGHRS and CDR2 YFSETQ. CDR3 length: 15 residues. CDR3 loop: CASSLSGSGYNEQFF. CDR3 coding DNA: TGCGCCAGCAGCTTAAGCGGGAGTGGTTACAATGAGCAGTTCTTC. Drawing the rest from reference TRBV5-1 and TRBJ2-1, the complete variable domain is KAGVTQTPRYLIKTRGQQVTLSCSPISGHRSVSWYQQTPGQGLQFLFEYFSETQRNKGNFPGRFSGRQFSNSRSEMNVSTLELGDSALYLCASSLSGSGYNEQFFGPGTRLTVL.

This clonotype appeared a single time. The J gene is TRBJ1-1, the V gene TRBV11-1; a weak D match, TRBD1 (5 bases). Germline values: CDR1 SGHAT, CDR2 FQDESV (reference sequence). The CDR3 totals 16 residues. V dropped 0 bases and J dropped 1 base, with 12 bases sitting between them. DNA for the CDR3: TGTGCCAGCAGCTTAGCCCTGGCGGGGACGAACACTGAAGCTTTCTTT. This encodes CASSLALAGTNTEAFF.

This chain uses TRBV7-6 with TRBJ1-1; D gene uncertain. Germline-derived CDR1 and CDR2 are SGHVS and FNYEAQ. There are 13 residues in the CDR3. V lost 0 bases and J 3 bases, leaving 5 bases between the germline ends. For the CDR3, the DNA is TGTGCCAGCAGCTTAGCTTCGTACACTGAAGCTTTCTTT. This encodes CASSLASYTEAFF.

Of note for this clonotype: One base away lies a much larger clone, so this may be a sequencing read error. The chain joins TRBV30 to TRBJ1-2; TRBD1 aligns across 8 bases. The CDR3 extends over 12 amino acids. Germline V gives CDR1 GTSNPN, CDR2 SVGIG (reference sequence). The DNA for the CDR3 is TGTGCCCGGAGACCGACAGGGGTGGGCTACACCTTC. Translated: CARRPTGVGYTF. Combining the CDR3 with reference TRBV30 and TRBJ1-2 gives the whole variable domain SQTIHQWPATLVQPVGSPLSLECTVEGTSNPNLYWYRQAAGRGLQLLFYSVGIGQISSEVPQNLSASRPQDRQFILSSKKLLLSDSGFYLCARRPTGVGYTFGSGTRLTVV.

This clonotype was seen at least ten times. The rearrangement uses TRBV6-4 and TRBJ1-1, with 8 bases matching TRBD1. The CDR3 length is 13 residues. CDR1 is MRHNA, CDR2 SNTAGT, per germline. Trimming at V came to 6 bases and at J to 5 bases, leaving 5 bases not matched to a gene. In DNA, the CDR3 is TGTGCCAGCAGAGACAGGGGAGGAACTGAAGCTTTCTTT. Translated: CASRDRGGTEAFF.

This chain links TRBV20-1 with TRBJ1-2, with 9 bases matching TRBD1. The V gene's germline CDR1 is DFQATT and CDR2 SNEGSKA (reference sequence). The junction had 7 bases not matched to a gene; V was cut back by 7 bases and J by 7 bases. The CDR3 runs 12 residues. This CDR3 reads CSGLDRGLGYTF. Here the CDR3 DNA reads TGCAGTGGGTTGGACAGGGGCCTTGGCTACACCTTC.